The 7 T cell receptor beta chains below were found in one sample sequenced in a study of spatial heterogeneity in lung cancer. Time point described: blood at routine non-recurrence follow-up after resection. TCRdb re-analysed the 5' RACE reads in MiXCR, keeping a single row per CDR3 protein. The sample shows 25,000 or so distinct CDR3 sequences, roughly 5.4% of them seen only once. Specimen: PBMCs, collected at follow-up. All receptors derive from a female donor with early-stage non-small cell lung cancer.

The V call is TRBV4-2, the J call TRBJ1-3; 7 bases agree with TRBD1. CDR1 and CDR2 from the germline V gene are LGHNA and YNFKEQ. CDR3 length: 18 residues. Unmatched junction bases numbered 14, after V lost 2 bases and J lost 4 bases. Here the CDR3 DNA reads TGTGCCAGCAGCCAACACACAGGGGCCGAAGGCGTAGGAAACACCATATATTTT. Translation: CASSQHTGAEGVGNTIYF.

The sample holds many counts of this clonotype. V gene TRBV20-1 combines with J gene TRBJ1-5; D might be TRBD1 (5 bases). The CDR3 is 14 residues long. V was clipped by 3 bases and J by 7 bases, with 16 bases between them. The germline V gene has CDR1 DFQATT and CDR2 SNEGSKA (reference sequence). The CDR3 sequence is CSASYGRVRQPQHF. DNA of the CDR3: TGCAGTGCTAGTTATGGCAGGGTTCGACAGCCCCAGCATTTT.

The chain recombines TRBV7-6 with TRBJ2-5; the match to TRBD2 covers 11 bases. Germline V gives CDR1 SGHVS, CDR2 FNYEAQ. This CDR3 region has 15 residues. The ends lost 5 bases at V and 3 bases at J; junction bases unmatched: 5. In DNA, the CDR3 is TGTGCCAGCAGCACGACGACTAGCGGGGAAGAGACCCAGTACTTC. Amino acids: CASSTTTSGEETQYF. The whole variable domain, filled in from reference TRBV7-6 and TRBJ2-5, reads GAGVSQSPRYKVTKRGQDVALRCDPISGHVSLYWYRQALGQGPEFLTYFNYEAQQDKSGLPNDRFSAERPEGSISTLTIQRTEQRDSAMYRCASSTTTSGEETQYFGPGTRLLVL.

Ten or more counts support this clonotype. The chain carries TRBV29-1 and TRBJ1-1; D gene unclear. CDR1 and CDR2 (germline): SQVTM, ANQGSEA. The CDR3 runs 10 residues. The CDR3 DNA is TGCCAAGGGATGAACACTGAAGCTTTCTTT. Its protein product is CQGMNTEAFF.

This clonotype was counted ten times or more. The rearrangement links TRBV7-8 to TRBJ2-1, with D uncertain. The germline V and J ends were trimmed by 2 bases and 5 bases, with 7 bases remaining between them. Germline assignment: CDR1 SGHVS and CDR2 FQNEAQ. This CDR3 contains 13 residues. CDR3: CASSLSTHNEQFF. The CDR3 DNA sequence: TGTGCCAGCAGCTTATCCACACACAATGAGCAGTTCTTC.

This clonotype showed up many times. V gene TRBV5-6 combines with J gene TRBJ2-5; D gene ambiguous. The CDR3 extends over 12 amino acids. Trimming shortened V by 3 bases and J by 5 bases, and 8 bases separated the two germline ends. Per germline, CDR1 SGHDT and CDR2 YYEEEE. Here the CDR3 DNA reads TGTGCCAGCAGCTCATGGCCGGAGACCCAGTACTTC. This translates into CASSSWPETQYF.

V is TRBV6-2 or TRBV6-3 and J is TRBJ2-3; D gene ambiguous. V lost 6 bases and J lost 0, with 19 bases in between. Looked up from germline, CDR1 is MNHEY and CDR2 is SVGEGT. The CDR3 has 17 amino acids. CDR3 sequence (DNA): TGTGCCAGCAGGAGCAACCGTGAACTCTCAAGCACAGATACGCAGTATTTT. Translated, it gives CASRSNRELSSTDTQYF.